The clone carrying this TCR beta chain occurred a few times. Original processing methods: Using reference gene primer amplification, nucleated cell counts were estimated. Assay: immunoSEQ multiplex PCR; the TCRdb copy retains only in-frame clones and omits some. The V and J calls and the clone size are those of that table, but D and trimming were determined from the DNA. The sample yields a few hundred thousand clones, approximately 90% seen once. The sample belongs to a study of blood T cell repertoires in COVID-19. Study at large: Samples came from the United States, Italy and Spain, spanning acute and convalescent COVID-19. From T cells, B-cell-depleted T cells, or PBMCs came the material, which was cDNA or gDNA.

Germline V gives CDR1 LNHDA, CDR2 SQIVND (reference sequence). Unmatched junction bases numbered 7, after V lost 3 bases and J lost 1 base. The CDR3 length is 17 residues. What was sequenced was peripheral blood. The chain carries TRBV19 and TRBJ2-3; the match to TRBD2 covers 10 bases. The receptor was derived from a man between 60 and 75 years old who had recovered from COVID-19. As DNA, the CDR3 is TGTGCCAGTAGTATTAGAGCGGGGGGGCGCGGCACAGATACGCAGTATTTT. Protein: CASSIRAGGRGTDTQYF.